The 5 T cell receptor beta chains in this list originate from one sample, sequenced in a study of regulatory T cells in long-lasting Graves disease. iRepertoire HTBI primers and Arm-PCR of CDR3 regions built TCR beta libraries. TCRdb processed the multiplex PCR reads anew with MiXCR; each CDR3 protein has one entry. The profile shows about 430,000 distinct CDR3 sequences, 15% of them singletons. Time point here: newly diagnosed GD, antithyroid drugs for less than 3 months. Researchers made the TCR library from RNA that was extracted from PBMCs. Another study also made use of these data, one on T cells in Graves' hyperthyroidism and ophthalmopathy.

The material sequenced was peripheral blood mononuclear cells (PBMCs), taken at new diagnosis, from a patient treated with antithyroid drugs. Receptor source: a woman aged 40 to 50 with Graves disease.

This clonotype occurred many times. The chain employs TRBV6-1 and TRBJ2-7; D not resolved. Trimming took off 2 bases at V and 1 base at J, with 12 bases between the two ends. The CDR3 spans 15 residues. Germline CDR1 MNHNS, CDR2 SASEGT. The CDR3 DNA is TGTGCCAGCAGTGAATATTCGGTGATTTCCTACGAGCAGTACTTC. The encoded protein is CASSEYSVISYEQYF.

This clonotype was seen a few times. The genes are TRBV28 and TRBJ2-1; the match to TRBD2 covers 7 bases. Germline V gene lookup returns CDR1 MDHEN and CDR2 SYDVKM. The CDR3 length is 16 residues. The J segment lost 2 bases and the V segment lost 1 base, leaving 5 bases of the junction unmatched. CDR3 sequence (DNA): TGTGCCAGCAGTTTATATTGGAGCGGGACCTACAATGAGCAGTTCTTC. This sequence encodes CASSLYWSGTYNEQFF. The variable domain in full, completed from reference TRBV28 and TRBJ2-1, reads DVKVTQSSRYLVKRTGEKVFLECVQDMDHENMFWYRQDPGLGLRLIYFSYDVKMKEKGDIPEGYSVSREKKERFSLILESASTNQTSMYLCASSLYWSGTYNEQFFGPGTRLTVL.

This clonotype was counted many times. The chain links TRBV10-3 to TRBJ2-2, with 13 bases lining up with TRBD2. This CDR3 is 16 amino acids long. The V gene's germline CDR1 is ENHRY and CDR2 SYGVKD. J gave up 5 bases and V 10 bases, and 10 bases lay outside the gene matches. The CDR3 reads CARPGLAGVETGELFF. DNA for the CDR3: TGTGCCAGGCCCGGACTAGCGGGAGTAGAAACCGGGGAGCTGTTTTTT.

The table lists this clonotype with a few counts. The chain is built from TRBV14 and TRBJ2-7; 12 nucleotides line up with TRBD2. The CDR3 has 15 residues. The junction had 3 bases not matched to a gene; V was cut back by 0 bases and J by 6 bases. Germline V gives CDR1 SGHDN, CDR2 FVKESK. CDR3: CASSQDTSGRTEQYF. The CDR3 region has the DNA TGTGCCAGCAGCCAAGATACTAGCGGGAGGACCGAGCAGTACTTC.

The CDR3 sequence is CASSTSEGDGNQPQHF. The CDR3 DNA reads as TGTGCCAGCAGCACGTCCGAGGGGGACGGCAATCAGCCCCAGCATTTT. The chain employs TRBV5-6 and TRBJ1-5, with TRBD1 as a possible D gene (6 bases). The CDR3 extends over 16 amino acids. CDR1 is SGHDT and CDR2 is YYEEEE in the germline V gene. V was trimmed by 4 bases and J by 2 bases, leaving 16 bases between them.